These T cell receptor beta chains were read from a single sample in a study of T cell changes during pregnancy in multiple sclerosis. TCRdb's copy holds only in-frame clones and misses some; the assay was immunoSEQ multiplex PCR. The sample has about 69,000 clones, more than 85% seen once. The sample was CD4+ T cells from peripheral blood mononuclear cells, taken in the third trimester of pregnancy. Receptors were obtained from a female donor in good health, enrolled as a control in a pregnancy study. CDR3s include the opening cysteine and the closing phenylalanine or tryptophan. The D gene is left open where the match is weak. Some rows mark clone size as missing; the rest say once, few, many or name a class of expanded clone.

abundance | d_gene | j_gene | v_gene | CDR3nt | CDR3aa
NA | NA | TRBJ1-1 | TRBV6-4 | TGTGCCAGCAGTGACTCGGCGCGGGGGTACACTGAAGCTTTCTTT | CASSDSARGYTEAFF
NA | TRBD1 | TRBJ2-1 | TRBV19 | TGTGCCAGTGCATTTCCGGGACAGGGGGGCAATGAGCAGTTCTTC | CASAFPGQGGNEQFF
NA | TRBD1 | TRBJ2-2 | TRBV5-1 | TGCGCCAGCAGCGAGGGACAGGGGGCCACCGGGGAGCTGTTTTTT | CASSEGQGATGELFF
NA | NA | TRBJ1-6 | TRBV19 | TGTGCCAGTAGTATACGCCGAGACAGCGGGAGGGCACCCCTCCACTTT | CASSIRRDSGRAPLHF
NA | NA | TRBJ1-5 | TRBV18 | TGTGCCAGCTCACCTAGAGGTGGTGGTGGCAATCAGCCCCAGCATTTT | CASSPRGGGGNQPQHF
NA | NA | TRBJ2-3 | TRBV7-3 | TGTGCCAGCAGCATCGACAGGACAGATACGCAGTATTTT | CASSIDRTDTQYF
few | TRBD1 | TRBJ1-1 | TRBV4-1 | TGCGCCAGCAGCCCCGGACAGGGGACCTGGAACACTGAAGCTTTCTTT | CASSPGQGTWNTEAFF
NA | TRBD2 | TRBJ2-5 | TRBV7-6 | TGTGCCAGCAGCTTACATGGACGGGGGGGGACGGAGACCCAGTACTTC | CASSLHGRGGTETQYF
NA | NA | TRBJ1-4 | TRBV6-1 | TGTGCCAGCAGGGCAAGAACTAATGAAAAACTGTTTTTT | CASRARTNEKLFF
NA | TRBD1 | TRBJ2-3 | TRBV6-1 | TGTGCCAGCAGCCAACCAGGGGGCAGGGATACGCAGTATTTT | CASSQPGGRDTQYF
NA | NA | TRBJ1-1 | TRBV7-9 | TGTGCCAGCAGCTTAGCGACGGGGGTGAACACTGAAGCTTTCTTT | CASSLATGVNTEAFF
NA | NA | TRBJ1-3 | TRBV4-1 | TGCGCCAGCCGTACTAATACAGGGTCTGGAAACACCATATATTTT | CASRTNTGSGNTIYF
NA | NA | TRBJ2-2 | TRBV7-3 | TGTGCCAGCAGCTTAACCAGGGTTGGCACCGGGGAGCTGTTTTTT | CASSLTRVGTGELFF
NA | TRBD1 | TRBJ2-2 | TRBV7-3 | TGTGCCAGCAGCCGGGACAGTTCGAACACCGGGGAGCTGTTTTTT | CASSRDSSNTGELFF
NA | NA | TRBJ1-4 | TRBV5-6 | TGTGCCAGCAGCCAATACAGGGTTCCTAATGAAAAACTGTTTTTT | CASSQYRVPNEKLFF
few | NA | TRBJ1-4 | TRBV9 | TGTGCCAGCAGCGTAGATCTACGGAATGAAAAACTGTTTTTT | CASSVDLRNEKLFF
NA | TRBD2 | TRBJ2-1 | TRBV5-1 | TGCGCCAGCAGCGGAACCGGGACTAGAAACAATGAGCAGTTCTTC | CASSGTGTRNNEQFF
NA | NA | TRBJ2-7 | TRBV29-1 | TGCAGCGTTGCTCAGGGAGGCTACGAGCAGTACTTC | CSVAQGGYEQYF
once | NA | TRBJ1-1 | TRBV2 | TGTGCCAGCAGTGAAGGAGGGGGGGCCAGTTCTCCAGCTTTCTTT | CASSEGGGASSPAFF
NA | NA | TRBJ1-1 | TRBV11-3 | TGTGCCAGCAGCCCCACGGGTATAAGTCTAGCTTTCTTT | CASSPTGISLAFF
NA | TRBD1 | TRBJ2-3 | TRBV5-1 | TGCGCCAGCAGCAACCGGGACAGGGACCACACAGATACGCAGTATTTT | CASSNRDRDHTDTQYF
NA | TRBD2 | TRBJ2-3 | TRBV5-1 | TGCGCCAGCAGCCCATCAGGGACTAGCGGGGGGGCGGCAGATACGCAGTATTTT | CASSPSGTSGGAADTQYF
NA | NA | TRBJ1-2 | TRBV29-1 | TGCAGCGCTATGGACTACGGGGGGAGGGACTATGGCTACACCTTC | CSAMDYGGRDYGYTF
NA | NA | TRBJ2-5 | TRBV14 | TGTGCCAGCAGCCGGAGGCAGAGGACCCAAGAGACCCAGTACTTC | CASSRRQRTQETQYF
once | TRBD1 | TRBJ1-1 | TRBV4-1 | TGCGCCAGCAGCCTCCTGACAGGGACGATGAACACTGAAGCTTTCTTT | CASSLLTGTMNTEAFF
NA | NA | TRBJ2-3 | TRBV7-9 | TGTGCCAGCAGCTTAGATTCCACTGATACGCAGTATTTT | CASSLDSTDTQYF
once | TRBD2 | TRBJ2-3 | TRBV7-3 | TGTGCCAGCAAAGGTCGCGGGGGGGGCTCAGATACGCAGTATTTT | CASKGRGGGSDTQYF
NA | NA | TRBJ1-2 | TRBV7-9 | TGTGCCAGCAGTCTCAGAACGGCGGCGAACGGCTACACCTTC | CASSLRTAANGYTF
NA | TRBD1 | TRBJ1-1 | TRBV11-1 | TGTGCCAGCAGCTTAGCGATAGGGGGCGAAGCTTTCTTT | CASSLAIGGEAFF
NA | TRBD2 | TRBJ2-2 | TRBV30 | TGTGCCTGGAGTGTACTAGCGGGGGGGCCGGGCGGGGAGCTGTTTTTT | CAWSVLAGGPGGELFF
NA | NA | TRBJ1-1 | TRBV2 | TGTGCCAGGGGGCGGGGCGTAAGCACTGAAGCTTTCTTT | CARGRGVSTEAFF
NA | NA | TRBJ2-3 | TRBV7-3 | TGTGCCAGCAGCTTAGATAGCGGCAGAGATACGCAGTATTTT | CASSLDSGRDTQYF
once | NA | TRBJ1-2 | TRBV6-5 | TGTGCCAGCAGTTATAACGGAGAAGCCTATGGCTACACCTTC | CASSYNGEAYGYTF
NA | TRBD1 | TRBJ2-5 | TRBV5-1 | TGCGCCAGCAGCTCGGACAGGAAAGAGACCCAGTACTTC | CASSSDRKETQYF
once | NA | TRBJ1-5 | TRBV5-1 | TGCGCCAGCAGCTTCTCTCCCGCGGATGGCAATCAGCCCCAGCATTTT | CASSFSPADGNQPQHF
NA | TRBD1 | TRBJ1-2 | TRBV5-6 | TGTGCCAGCAGCTTGGGGACAGGGTTTGGCTACACCTTC | CASSLGTGFGYTF
NA | NA | TRBJ2-6 | TRBV7-3 | TGTGCCAGCCGGGGGTCTGGGGCCAACGTCCTGACTTTC | CASRGSGANVLTF
NA | NA | TRBJ2-5 | TRBV29-1 | TGCAGCGTTGATCGTGGGCGGGACGAGACCCAGTACTTC | CSVDRGRDETQYF
NA | NA | TRBJ2-1 | TRBV10-3 | TGTGCCATCAGCGGTAACAATGAGCAGTTCTTC | CAISGNNEQFF
NA | TRBD1 | TRBJ1-6 | TRBV7-2 | TGTGCCAGCAGCCCTGACAGGGAACGCTCACCCCTCCACTTT | CASSPDRERSPLHF
NA | NA | TRBJ2-7 | TRBV29-1 | TGCAGCGTTGAGGAGGGTAGGTCGGCGGACGAGCAGTACTTC | CSVEEGRSADEQYF
NA | NA | TRBJ1-6 | TRBV7-2 | TGTGCCAGCAGCTCGGGAGGTTCAGGGGTGTCGGGACCCCTCCACTTT | CASSSGGSGVSGPLHF